Listed below are T cell receptor beta chains from one sample, sequenced in a study of blood T cell repertoires in COVID-19. Sequencing was performed with immunoSEQ multiplex PCR; in TCRdb, only in-frame clones are kept and a portion is missing. The sample consists of over 150,000 clones, about 86% of them appearing once. The material sequenced was PBMCs or T cells enriched from blood (not recorded which). The receptors were sampled from a man aged 50 or older who had recovered from COVID-19. Both conserved end residues are part of each CDR3. Each record gives: CDR3 protein, CDR3 DNA, clone size, V gene, J gene, D gene. The D gene is left open where the match is weak. Rows give clone size only sometimes, using once, few, many, or a class for an expanded clone.

CDR3: CASSLMIRSGTDEF
DNA: TGTGCCAGCAGCTTAATGATACGATCCGGGACAGATGAATTC
size: NA
V: TRBV7-9
J: TRBJ1-2
D: TRBD1

CDR3: CASSRQRARNSPLHF
DNA: TGTGCCAGCAGTCGGCAGAGGGCCCGTAATTCACCCCTCCACTTT
size: NA
V: TRBV6-5
J: TRBJ1-6
D: NA

CDR3: CASSSPGQGAGYTF
DNA: TGCGCCAGCAGCAGTCCGGGACAGGGGGCTGGCTACACCTTC
size: NA
V: TRBV5-1
J: TRBJ1-2
D: TRBD1

CDR3: CASSSNRGLNTEAFF
DNA: TGTGCCAGCAGCTCCAACAGGGGGCTGAACACTGAAGCTTTCTTT
size: NA
V: TRBV5-4
J: TRBJ1-1
D: TRBD1

CDR3: CASSQPGRTGFNGEQFF
DNA: TGCGCCAGCAGCCAACCAGGGAGGACAGGCTTTAATGGTGAGCAGTTCTTC
size: once
V: TRBV4-1
J: TRBJ2-1
D: NA

CDR3: CASNDRGNSPLHF
DNA: TGTGCCAGTAACGACAGGGGGAATTCACCCCTCCACTTT
size: NA
V: TRBV19
J: TRBJ1-6
D: TRBD1

CDR3: CASSEATGGGYTF
DNA: TGTGCCAGCAGTGAAGCGACAGGAGGTGGCTACACCTTC
size: NA
V: TRBV6-1
J: TRBJ1-2
D: NA

CDR3: CASSPTTESSGNTIYF
DNA: TGTGCCAGCAGCCCAACAACAGAAAGCTCTGGAAACACCATATATTTT
size: NA
V: TRBV7-9
J: TRBJ1-3
D: NA

CDR3: CASSLGTGKNTEAFF
DNA: TGCGCCAGCAGCTTGGGTACCGGGAAGAACACTGAAGCTTTCTTT
size: NA
V: TRBV5-1
J: TRBJ1-1
D: NA

CDR3: CASSLGHRTDTQYF
DNA: TGTGCCAGCAGCCTCGGACATCGAACAGATACGCAGTATTTT
size: NA
V: TRBV5-5
J: TRBJ2-3
D: NA

CDR3: CASSRTGTVGYTF
DNA: TGTGCCAGCAGCCGAACCGGGACAGTCGGCTACACCTTC
size: NA
V: TRBV6-2/TRBV6-3
J: TRBJ1-2
D: TRBD1

CDR3: CASSDHRVSKDTQYF
DNA: TGTGCCAGCAGCGATCACAGGGTTAGCAAGGATACGCAGTATTTT
size: NA
V: TRBV5-4
J: TRBJ2-3
D: NA

CDR3: CATSRPPGHLSSYNSPLHF
DNA: TGTGCCACCAGCAGACCTCCGGGACACTTGAGCTCCTATAATTCACCCCTCCACTTT
size: NA
V: TRBV15
J: TRBJ1-6
D: NA

CDR3: CATSDLTGGARDEQYF
DNA: TGTGCCACCAGTGATCTTACCGGGGGGGCTCGGGACGAGCAGTACTTC
size: NA
V: TRBV24-1
J: TRBJ2-7
D: TRBD2

CDR3: CASSLRDRAMEQYF
DNA: TGCGCCAGCAGCCTCCGGGACAGGGCGATGGAGCAGTACTTC
size: few
V: TRBV5-1
J: TRBJ2-7
D: TRBD1

CDR3: CATSVPWGDGEKLFF
DNA: TGTGCCACCAGTGTCCCCTGGGGGGATGGTGAAAAACTGTTTTTT
size: NA
V: TRBV24-1
J: TRBJ1-4
D: NA

CDR3: CASSLGGGGPQNNEQFF
DNA: TGTGCCAGCAGCTTAGGGGGGGGCGGGCCCCAAAACAATGAGCAGTTCTTC
size: NA
V: TRBV11-2
J: TRBJ2-1
D: NA

CDR3: CASSFDQGTYEQYF
DNA: TGTGCCAGCAGCTTCGACCAGGGGACCTACGAGCAGTACTTC
size: NA
V: TRBV7-9
J: TRBJ2-7
D: NA

CDR3: CASSLAQGGATGELFF
DNA: TGTGCCAGCAGCTTAGCACAGGGGGGGGCCACCGGGGAGCTGTTTTTT
size: NA
V: TRBV7-2
J: TRBJ2-2
D: NA

CDR3: CASSYVGTGFYEQYF
DNA: TGTGCCAGCAGTTACGTCGGGACAGGGTTCTACGAGCAGTACTTC
size: NA
V: TRBV6-5
J: TRBJ2-7
D: TRBD1

CDR3: CASSQDTQVYGYTF
DNA: TGTGCCAGCAGCCAAGATACCCAGGTCTATGGCTACACCTTC
size: NA
V: TRBV14
J: TRBJ1-2
D: NA

CDR3: CASSEGEVNNQPQHF
DNA: TGCGCCAGCAGCGAGGGGGAAGTAAACAATCAGCCCCAGCATTTT
size: NA
V: TRBV5-1
J: TRBJ1-5
D: NA

CDR3: CASSEEPGGNSPLHF
DNA: TGTGCCAGCAGTGAAGAACCAGGGGGTAATTCACCCCTCCACTTT
size: NA
V: TRBV6-1
J: TRBJ1-6
D: TRBD1

CDR3: CASSKPGQINTEAFF
DNA: TGTGCCAGCAGCAAACCGGGACAGATTAACACTGAAGCTTTCTTT
size: NA
V: TRBV3-1/TRBV3-2
J: TRBJ1-1
D: TRBD1

CDR3: CASSLGDRLSNQPQHF
DNA: TGTGCCAGCAGCTTGGGCGACAGGCTTAGCAATCAGCCCCAGCATTTT
size: NA
V: TRBV5-8
J: TRBJ1-5
D: NA

CDR3: CASRRQGLNTEAFF
DNA: TGTGCCAGCAGGCGGCAGGGATTAAACACTGAAGCTTTCTTT
size: once
V: TRBV5-8
J: TRBJ1-1
D: NA

CDR3: CASSKGGTGLKNTEAFF
DNA: TGTGCCAGCAGCAAAGGCGGGACAGGGCTGAAGAACACTGAAGCTTTCTTT
size: once
V: TRBV9
J: TRBJ1-1
D: TRBD1

CDR3: CASSLGGLNTEAFF
DNA: TGTGCCAGCAGCTTGGGGGGCCTGAACACTGAAGCTTTCTTT
size: NA
V: TRBV5-4
J: TRBJ1-1
D: NA

CDR3: CASSSRLAGTDTQYF
DNA: TGTGCCAGCAGCTCACGACTAGCGGGCACAGATACGCAGTATTTT
size: NA
V: TRBV7-2
J: TRBJ2-3
D: TRBD2

CDR3: CASSSDRGGAGPLHF
DNA: TGTGCCAGCAGCTCCGACCGGGGGGGGGCAGGTCCCCTCCACTTT
size: NA
V: TRBV11-2
J: TRBJ1-6
D: NA

CDR3: CASRKQGNVNQPQHF
DNA: TGTGCCAGCAGGAAACAGGGTAATGTCAATCAGCCCCAGCATTTT
size: NA
V: TRBV6-5
J: TRBJ1-5
D: NA

CDR3: CASSPGLGGLYEQYF
DNA: TGCGCCAGCAGCCCCGGCCTCGGGGGTCTCTACGAGCAGTACTTC
size: few
V: TRBV4-1
J: TRBJ2-7
D: NA

CDR3: CASSPSGGFLYNEQFF
DNA: TGTGCCAGCAGCCCCAGCGGGGGTTTTCTTTACAATGAGCAGTTCTTC
size: NA
V: TRBV9
J: TRBJ2-1
D: TRBD2

CDR3: CASSIVGGNEKLFF
DNA: TGTGCCAGTAGTATCGTCGGTGGTAATGAAAAACTGTTTTTT
size: NA
V: TRBV19
J: TRBJ1-4
D: NA

CDR3: CASSEWGAMNTEAFF
DNA: TGTGCCAGCAGTGAATGGGGCGCTATGAACACTGAAGCTTTCTTT
size: NA
V: TRBV6-1
J: TRBJ1-1
D: NA

CDR3: CASSPRDRDGEAFF
DNA: TGTGCCAGCAGCCCCCGGGACAGGGATGGTGAAGCTTTCTTT
size: NA
V: TRBV9
J: TRBJ1-1
D: TRBD1

CDR3: CASSQISGGGADTQYF
DNA: TGTGCCAGCAGCCAGATTAGCGGGGGCGGGGCAGATACGCAGTATTTT
size: NA
V: TRBV11-2
J: TRBJ2-3
D: TRBD2

CDR3: CASRQDRMNTEAFF
DNA: TGTGCCAGCCGCCAGGACAGAATGAACACTGAAGCTTTCTTT
size: NA
V: TRBV6-4
J: TRBJ1-1
D: NA

CDR3: CASSLGGAETQYF
DNA: TGTGCCAGCAGCTTGGGAGGGGCCGAGACCCAGTACTTC
size: NA
V: TRBV11-3
J: TRBJ2-5
D: TRBD2

CDR3: CASSIGHSYGYTF
DNA: TGTGCCAGTAGTATAGGGCACAGCTATGGCTACACCTTC
size: NA
V: TRBV19
J: TRBJ1-2
D: NA

CDR3: CASSQGRGGIETQYF
DNA: TGCGCCAGCAGCCAAGGCCGGGGGGGTATAGAGACCCAGTACTTC
size: NA
V: TRBV4-1
J: TRBJ2-5
D: TRBD2